Following are 3 T cell receptor beta chains from one sample sequenced in a study of T cells in Graves' hyperthyroidism and ophthalmopathy. RNA transcripts served as the template for amplifying TCR beta CDR3 regions. TCR CDR3 regions were first amplified by RT-PCR with HTBI primers. Each CDR3 protein gets one entry after TCRdb re-called the multiplex PCR reads with MiXCR. The top ten clones hold about 13% of a sample with approximately 430,000 distinct CDR3 sequences, approximately 15% of them seen once. Sequenced: blood. The receptors derive from a man aged 18 to 29 with Graves' ophthalmopathy.

This clonotype has a count of ten or more. This rearrangement joins TRBV6-5 to TRBJ1-1; D is unclear. The germline V gene encodes CDR1 MNHEY and CDR2 SVGAGI. The V and J ends lost 2 bases and 4 bases respectively, with 8 bases between them. This CDR3 has 13 amino acids. CDR3 sequence: CASSYKMSTEAFF. CDR3 DNA: TGTGCCAGCAGTTACAAGATGAGCACTGAAGCTTTCTTT.

The chain employs TRBV19 and TRBJ2-6; D gene unclear. Trimming removed 1 base from V and 4 bases from J, with 8 bases in between. CDR3 size: 15 residues. Per germline, CDR1 LNHDA and CDR2 SQIVND (reference sequence). The CDR3 is CASSIGSYGANVLTF. The CDR3 region has the DNA TGTGCCAGTAGTATAGGGAGTTACGGGGCCAACGTCCTGACTTTC.

This clonotype was observed at least ten times. The chain joins TRBV3-1 to TRBJ2-3; 7 bases are shared with TRBD2. The ends lost 1 base at V and 5 bases at J; junction bases unmatched: 3. There are 14 residues in the CDR3. Germline CDR1 reads LGHDT; CDR2 reads YNNKEL (reference sequence). For the CDR3, the DNA is TGTGCCAGCAGCCAAGGTCGGGAGGTAGATACGCAGTATTTT. Encoded protein: CASSQGREVDTQYF.